This T cell receptor beta chain came from a study of blood T cell repertoires in COVID-19. Turning to the study itself: The origin of the acute and convalescent COVID-19 samples was the United States, Italy and Spain. PBMCs, B-cell-depleted T cells, or T cells were the source of the cDNA or gDNA that made up the material.

Libraries were prepared by immunoSEQ multiplex PCR; TCRdb keeps only in-frame clonotypes and omits some of them. The repertoire holds about 270,000 clones, with about 82% as singletons. Trimming took off 4 bases at V and 0 bases at J, with 15 bases between the two ends. Germline V lookup: CDR1 GTSNPN, CDR2 SVGIG (reference sequence). The CDR3 length is 15 residues. This sequence originates from a woman aged 45-65 years with active or convalescent COVID-19. Material: peripheral blood. The chain joins TRBV30 to TRBJ1-1, with TRBD1 as a possible D gene (6 bases). The CDR3 bases are TGTGCCTGGATAGTCCCGGGACATTTGAACACTGAAGCTTTCTTT. Amino acids: CAWIVPGHLNTEAFF.